Presented here are 3 T cell receptor beta chains from one specimen sequenced in a study of a mutant IDH1 vaccine in newly diagnosed glioma. Time point meaning: week 11, during vaccination. Mutant IDH1 20-mer peptide, at 300 ug, made up each vaccine dose, with topical imiquimod. Assay: immunoSEQ multiplex PCR; the TCRdb copy retains only in-frame clones and omits some. The sample has 25,000 to 40,000 clones; approximately 78% are singletons. Their antigen targets remain unknown. Material: PBMCs, obtained from a glioma patient whose treatment included an IDH1 peptide vaccine. The receptors here all came from a man younger than 45 with glioma.

This clone was seen just once. The gene calls are TRBV5-4 and TRBJ1-1; 7 bases match TRBD1. This CDR3 is 15 amino acids long. With 3 bases clipped from V and 7 bases from J, the junction kept 12 bases outside the gene matches. CDR1 is SGHNT, CDR2 YYREEE, per germline (reference sequence). CDR3 in amino acids: CASSSQTHWTGEAFF. The DNA for the CDR3 is TGTGCCAGCAGCTCGCAAACCCACTGGACAGGTGAAGCTTTCTTT. Together with reference TRBV5-4 and TRBJ1-1, the CDR3 gives the full variable domain: ETGVTQSPTHLIKTRGQQVTLRCSSQSGHNTVSWYQQALGQGPQFIFQYYREEENGRGNFPPRFSGLQFPNYSSELNVNALELDDSALYLCASSSQTHWTGEAFFGQGTRLTVV.

The V and J genes are TRBV30 and TRBJ1-6; D is ambiguous. Trimming shortened V by 2 bases and J by 10 bases, and 12 bases separated the two germline ends. The V gene's germline CDR1 is GTSNPN and CDR2 SVGIG (reference sequence). The CDR3 is 13 residues long. The chain's CDR3 is CAWSPKGSSPLHF. As DNA, the CDR3 is TGTGCCTGGAGTCCAAAAGGGAGCTCACCCCTCCACTTT.

This chain connects TRBV2 to TRBJ2-7; 9 bases map to TRBD1. The CDR3 spans 13 residues. Germline V gene data show CDR1 as SNHLY and CDR2 as FYNNEI. The junction had 8 bases not matched to a gene; V was cut back by 8 bases and J by 6 bases. This CDR3 reads CASSLTGGGEQYF. The DNA for the CDR3 is TGTGCCAGCTCGCTCACAGGGGGCGGCGAGCAGTACTTC. The whole variable domain, remainder taken from reference TRBV2 and TRBJ2-7, is EPEVTQTPSHQVTQMGQEVILRCVPISNHLYFYWYRQILGQKVEFLVSFYNNEISEKSEIFDDQFSVERPDGSNFTLKIRSTKLEDSAMYFCASSLTGGGEQYFGPGTRLTVT.